Below, 32 T cell receptor beta chains from the same sample are listed, as sequenced in a study of OX40 agonist ivuxolimab in advanced cancers. The method was immunoSEQ multiplex PCR; TCRdb's version includes in-frame clones alone and lacks a portion of them. The data contain approximately 70,000 clones, roughly 80% of them singletons. The sample here was CD4+ or CD8+ T cells sorted from blood, taken in a trial of the OX40 agonist ivuxolimab. Receptor source: an adult with an advanced solid tumor such as melanoma, head and neck, liver or kidney cancer.

The rearrangement links TRBV5-1 to TRBJ1-6; the D is unclear. This CDR3 is built from 19 residues. Per germline, CDR1 SGHRS and CDR2 YFSETQ. Trimming removed 1 base from V and 7 bases from J, with 24 bases in between. Written as DNA, the CDR3 is TGCGCCAGCAGCTTGAGAGATCCCCCGACCCCGGGCTCCAATTCACCCCTCCACTTT. This translates into CASSLRDPPTPGSNSPLHF.

The chain uses TRBV9 and TRBJ2-3; D not certain. Germline CDR1 reads SGDLS; CDR2 reads YYNGEE. The CDR3 sequence is 14 residues long. Trimming took off 4 bases at V and 0 bases at J, with 9 bases between the two ends. Written as DNA, the CDR3 is TGTGCCAGCAGCCCCCGCGCGAGCACAGATACGCAGTATTTT. It yields the protein CASSPRASTDTQYF. Drawing the rest from reference TRBV9 and TRBJ2-3, the complete variable domain is DSGVTQTPKHLITATGQRVTLRCSPRSGDLSVYWYQQSLDQGLQFLIQYYNGEERAKGNILERFSAQQFPDLHSELNLSSLELGDSALYFCASSPRASTDTQYFGPGTRLTVL.

J is TRBJ2-7 and V is TRBV7-8; D is uncertain. V gave up 4 bases and J gave up 3 bases, with 16 bases separating them. CDR1 SGHVS and CDR2 FQNEAQ come from the germline V gene. This CDR3 is 15 amino acids long. DNA of the CDR3: TGTGCCAGCAGCTCGAGGCGCCTTATACTCTACGAGCAGTACTTC. Amino acid sequence: CASSSRRLILYEQYF.

This clone turned up a few times. The chain has TRBV30 and TRBJ1-2; D gene ambiguous. This CDR3 contains 13 residues. Germline V lookup: CDR1 GTSNPN, CDR2 SVGIG (reference sequence). V was shortened by 5 bases and J by 4 bases, with 14 bases between the two germline ends. The CDR3 region has the DNA TGTGCCTGGGCCAGACGGACCCTCTATGGCTACACCTTC. Protein sequence: CAWARRTLYGYTF. Based on the CDR3 plus reference TRBV30 and TRBJ1-2, the full variable domain is SQTIHQWPATLVQPVGSPLSLECTVEGTSNPNLYWYRQAAGRGLQLLFYSVGIGQISSEVPQNLSASRPQDRQFILSSKKLLLSDSGFYLCAWARRTLYGYTFGSGTRLTVV.

V is TRBV19 and J is TRBJ2-3, with D tentatively TRBD2 (5 bases). Germline loops: CDR1 LNHDA, CDR2 SQIVND (reference sequence). Trimming pared 7 bases from V and 10 bases from J, leaving 18 bases between. The CDR3 is 13 residues long. CDR3 nucleotide sequence: TGTGCCAGTAAGGGAGAGAAGGGCCTCGCGCAGTATTTT. Its translation is CASKGEKGLAQYF. The complete variable domain, with remaining parts taken from reference TRBV19 and TRBJ2-3, reads DGGITQSPKYLFRKEGQNVTLSCEQNLNHDAMYWYRQDPGQGLRLIYYSQIVNDFQKGDIAEGYSVSREKKESFPLTVTSAQKNPTAFYLCASKGEKGLAQYFGPGTRLTVL.

The chain combines TRBV6-1 with TRBJ1-4; D call uncertain. Germline values: CDR1 MNHNS, CDR2 SASEGT. This CDR3 has 15 residues. V was shortened by 4 bases and J by 0 bases, with 9 bases between the two germline ends. CDR3 sequence (DNA): TGTGCCAGCAGTGGGGCGGATGCAACTAATGAAAAACTGTTTTTT. Its translation is CASSGADATNEKLFF.

This clone counts as medium-sized (0.01 to 0.1%). V is TRBV11-2 and J is TRBJ1-3; the match to TRBD1 covers 11 bases. Germline V gene sequence: CDR1 SGHAT, CDR2 FQNNGV. The CDR3 is 16 amino acids. V lost 0 bases to trimming and J lost 7 bases; unmatched junction nucleotides: 5. CDR3 DNA sequence: TGTGCCAGCAGCTTAGATGGGGACAGGGGGAGGAACACCATATATTTT. Its protein is CASSLDGDRGRNTIYF.

The chain uses TRBV5-1 and TRBJ1-1; D is uncertain. The length of the CDR3 is 13 residues. The V end lost 4 bases, the J end lost 0 bases, and 7 bases lay between the germline ends. The V gene's germline CDR1 is SGHRS and CDR2 YFSETQ. The CDR3 loop reads CASSRELNTEAFF. The CDR3 bases are TGCGCCAGCAGCAGGGAGCTGAACACTGAAGCTTTCTTT. Drawing the rest from reference TRBV5-1 and TRBJ1-1, the complete variable domain is KAGVTQTPRYLIKTRGQQVTLSCSPISGHRSVSWYQQTPGQGLQFLFEYFSETQRNKGNFPGRFSGRQFSNSRSEMNVSTLELGDSALYLCASSRELNTEAFFGQGTRLTVV.

The V call is TRBV30, the J call TRBJ2-1, with 12 positions matching TRBD2. CDR3 size: 15 residues. J was trimmed by 8 bases and V by 3 bases; bases with no gene match: 8. Germline V gives CDR1 GTSNPN, CDR2 SVGIG (reference sequence). Here the CDR3 DNA reads TGTGCCTGGAGAGCCGGACTAGCGGGGAAGGATGAGCAGTTCTTC. It encodes CAWRAGLAGKDEQFF.

This clone was counted a few times. The chain is built from TRBV5-1 and TRBJ2-7, with TRBD1 matching over 8 bases. This CDR3 contains 15 residues. V was clipped by 0 bases and J by 4 bases; unmatched bases: 6. The germline CDR1 and CDR2 sequences are SGHRS and YFSETQ. CDR3 nucleotides: TGCGCCAGCAGCTTGGCTCCGGACAGGGAATACGAGCAGTACTTC. This translates into CASSLAPDREYEQYF.

This chain uses TRBV6-5 with TRBJ2-7, with D possibly TRBD1 on 5 matching bases. Germline CDR1 reads MNHEY; CDR2 reads SVGAGI. V lost 5 bases, J lost 6 bases, and 8 bases lay in between. The CDR3 runs 11 residues. The CDR3 spells CASSGAGEQYF. CDR3 in DNA: TGTGCCAGCAGTGGGGCCGGCGAGCAGTACTTC.

This chain joins TRBV30 and TRBJ1-3, with D perhaps matching TRBD1 (6 bases). The germline gives CDR1 GTSNPN, CDR2 SVGIG (reference sequence). V was pared by 2 bases and J by 4 bases, with 12 bases between. The CDR3 is 14 residues long. CDR3 DNA: TGTGCCTGGAGTTCGGGACACCCCGGAAACACCATATATTTT. Encoded protein: CAWSSGHPGNTIYF.

This rearrangement joins TRBV7-2 to TRBJ2-7; TRBD1 is a possible D gene (5 bases). There are 14 residues in the CDR3. Trimming shortened V by 5 bases and J by 1 base, and 12 bases separated the two germline ends. Germline CDR1 reads SGHTA; CDR2 reads FQGNSA. The CDR3 DNA follows: TGTGCCAGCAGCCCATCGACAGTTTCCTACGAGCAGTACTTC. As protein: CASSPSTVSYEQYF.

The gene calls are TRBV2 and TRBJ1-6; 10 nucleotides align to TRBD1. J lost 10 bases, V lost 5 bases, and 5 bases had no gene match. Germline loops: CDR1 SNHLY, CDR2 FYNNEI. This CDR3 region has 14 residues. CDR3 DNA: TGTGCCAGCAGTCGGACAGGGGGTTTGTCACCCCTCCACTTT. Amino acid sequence: CASSRTGGLSPLHF.

The chain joins TRBV30 to TRBJ1-5, with 7 bases that match TRBD1. Trimming took 5 bases from V and 5 from J; bases not matched to a gene: 6. The CDR3 is made up of 13 amino acids. Germline V gene lookup returns CDR1 GTSNPN and CDR2 SVGIG (reference sequence). This chain's CDR3 is CAWREGADQPQHF. The CDR3 DNA reads TGTGCCTGGCGAGAGGGGGCAGATCAGCCCCAGCATTTT.

V gene TRBV5-8 combines with J gene TRBJ2-3, with 9 bases fitting TRBD1. This CDR3 has 15 residues. Germline V gene lookup returns CDR1 SGHTS and CDR2 YDEGEE. V shed 4 bases and J 0 bases; nucleotides not matched to a gene: 3. The DNA of the CDR3 is TGTGCCAGCAGCCTGGGACAGGGAAGCACAGATACGCAGTATTTT. Its translation: CASSLGQGSTDTQYF.

This clone has more than one count but fewer than ten. This chain connects TRBV7-2 to TRBJ1-2, with TRBD1 as a possible D gene (5 bases). The CDR3 sequence is 14 residues long. Germline CDR1 is SGHTA and CDR2 is FQGNSA. V lost 5 bases and J 5 bases, leaving 15 bases between the germline ends. CDR3 region: CASSLPDSGYGYTF. As DNA, the CDR3 is TGTGCCAGCAGCCTGCCCGACAGTGGATATGGCTACACCTTC.

The chain carries TRBV5-5 and TRBJ2-1; D may be TRBD1 (6 bases). V dropped 4 bases and J dropped 1 base, with 12 bases sitting between them. The CDR3 totals 15 residues. Germline CDR1 SGHKS, CDR2 YYEKEE (reference sequence). In nucleotides, the CDR3 is TGTGCCAGCAGCACACAGGGCCTTTCCTACAATGAGCAGTTCTTC. Its protein product is CASSTQGLSYNEQFF.

V is TRBV18 and J is TRBJ1-2, with D hard to call. Per the germline V gene, CDR1 is KGHSH and CDR2 is LQKENI. The CDR3 runs to 14 residues. V was trimmed by 2 bases and J by 7 bases, leaving 14 bases between them. The CDR3 is CASSPLDSEGGYTF. The CDR3 nucleotides read TGTGCCAGCTCACCATTAGACTCGGAGGGTGGCTACACCTTC.

J is TRBJ1-3 and V is TRBV7-2; maybe TRBD1 (5 bases). The ends were cut back, 1 base at V and 3 bases at J, with 10 bases in the middle. CDR1 and CDR2 from the germline V gene are SGHTA and FQGNSA. This CDR3 spans 15 amino acids. CDR3 coding DNA: TGTGCCAGCAGCTTAGGGGGACCCGTTGGAAACACCATATATTTT. Encoded protein: CASSLGGPVGNTIYF.

The J gene is TRBJ1-4, the V gene TRBV5-1; D gene unclear. This CDR3 has 14 amino acids. The V and J ends lost 0 bases and 5 bases respectively, with 8 bases between them. Looked up from germline, CDR1 is SGHRS and CDR2 is YFSETQ. The CDR3: CASSLGLVNEKLFF. The CDR3 coding sequence is TGCGCCAGCAGCTTGGGACTGGTGAATGAAAAACTGTTTTTT.

The gene calls are TRBV18 and TRBJ2-1, with 8 positions matching TRBD2. Looked up from germline, CDR1 is KGHSH and CDR2 is LQKENI. The CDR3 runs 15 residues. J was trimmed by 8 bases and V by 2 bases; bases with no gene match: 8. The CDR3: CASSPIKAGGHEQFF. CDR3 DNA sequence: TGTGCCAGCTCACCAATCAAGGCGGGGGGCCATGAGCAGTTCTTC.

This clone was recorded at least ten times. At the DNA level, this CDR3 is encoded by other sequences in the same sample as well. The chain joins TRBV7-2 to TRBJ2-1; D is possibly TRBD1 (6 bases). This CDR3 is built from 15 residues. Germline-derived CDR1 and CDR2 are SGHTA and FQGNSA. V dropped 0 bases and J dropped 0 bases, with 6 bases sitting between them. In DNA form, the CDR3 reads TGTGCCAGCAGCTTAGCCAGGGGCTCCTACAATGAGCAGTTCTTC. It encodes CASSLARGSYNEQFF. Complete variable domain (other parts from reference TRBV7-2 and TRBJ2-1): GAGVSQSPSNKVTEKGKDVELRCDPISGHTALYWYRQSLGQGLEFLIYFQGNSAPDKSGLPSDRFSAERTGGSVSTLTIQRTQQEDSAVYLCASSLARGSYNEQFFGPGTRLTVL.

V usage is TRBV11-2 and J usage is TRBJ1-1; D gene unclear. Trimming cost V 5 bases and J 11 bases, with 15 bases left between them. The CDR3 is 12 residues long. Germline CDR1 and CDR2: SGHAT and FQNNGV. The DNA of the CDR3 is TGTGCCAGCAGCCAAAGGGCTGGATATGCTTTCTTT. Translating gives CASSQRAGYAFF.

By sample share, this clone is medium-sized. The J gene is TRBJ1-6, the V gene TRBV6-5; D might be TRBD1 (6 bases). Trimming shortened V by 6 bases and J by 7 bases, and 13 bases separated the two germline ends. This CDR3 has 14 amino acids. Germline V gene lookup returns CDR1 MNHEY and CDR2 SVGAGI. The CDR3, as DNA: TGTGCCAGCAGCGGGAGACAGGCCAATTCACCCCTCCACTTT. This codes for CASSGRQANSPLHF.

V gene TRBV7-2 combines with J gene TRBJ2-7, with TRBD1 matching 10 bases. Trimming removed 3 bases from V and 7 bases from J; junction bases left unmatched: 9. This CDR3 has 15 amino acids. Germline assignment: CDR1 SGHTA and CDR2 FQGNSA. This CDR3 is CASSLKGTGDSEQYF. CDR3 coding DNA: TGTGCCAGCAGCTTGAAGGGGACAGGGGATTCGGAGCAGTACTTC.

V gene TRBV5-1 combines with J gene TRBJ1-5; 9 positions agree with TRBD1. Germline V CDR1 and CDR2: SGHRS, YFSETQ. This CDR3 spans 15 amino acids. After removal of 5 bases from V and 4 bases from J, the junction contained 7 bases not matched to a gene. The CDR3 DNA is TGCGCCAGCAGAGCCGGGACAGGGAATAATCAGCCCCAGCATTTT. Translation gives CASRAGTGNNQPQHF. The entire variable domain, with the rest obtained from reference TRBV5-1 and TRBJ1-5, is as follows: KAGVTQTPRYLIKTRGQQVTLSCSPISGHRSVSWYQQTPGQGLQFLFEYFSETQRNKGNFPGRFSGRQFSNSRSEMNVSTLELGDSALYLCASRAGTGNNQPQHFGDGTRLSIL.

The CDR3 reads CASSIASVGGDRNTIYF. CDR3 bases: TGTGCCAGTAGTATAGCGTCCGTGGGCGGCGACCGAAACACCATATATTTT. The rearrangement links TRBV19 to TRBJ1-3; D uncertain. Germline CDR1 LNHDA, CDR2 SQIVND (reference sequence). The germline V and J ends were trimmed by 1 base and 5 bases, with 18 bases remaining between them. The CDR3 spans 17 residues.

The J gene is TRBJ2-5, the V gene TRBV25-1; TRBD2 aligns across 15 bases. CDR1 is MGHDK and CDR2 is SYGVNS in the germline V gene. V lost 6 bases and J lost 2; bases outside the gene matches: 7. The CDR3 extends over 17 amino acids. The CDR3 reads CASSQGGLAGGQETQYF. The CDR3 region has the DNA TGTGCCAGCAGCCAAGGGGGACTAGCGGGGGGACAAGAGACCCAGTACTTC.

The CDR3 DNA is TGTGCCAGCAGGGGCGCAACTAATGAAAAACTGTTTTTT. As protein: CASRGATNEKLFF. The V and J genes are TRBV28 and TRBJ1-4; D remains ambiguous. CDR1 is MDHEN, CDR2 SYDVKM, per germline. V lost 6 bases, J lost 0 bases, and 5 bases lay in between. CDR3 length: 13 residues.

The J gene is TRBJ2-3, the V gene TRBV4-2; D is unresolved. CDR3 length: 16 residues. The germline V gene encodes CDR1 LGHNA and CDR2 YNFKEQ. Trimming pared 3 bases from V and 3 bases from J, leaving 16 bases between. In nucleotides, the CDR3 is TGTGCCAGCAGCCAGGAAGCCCAACCCCGAACAGATACGCAGTATTTT. It encodes CASSQEAQPRTDTQYF.

CDR3 sequence reads: CASSSQGAGNTEAFF. The CDR3 region has the DNA TGTGCCAGCAGTTCACAGGGGGCTGGGAACACTGAAGCTTTCTTT. This chain joins TRBV28 and TRBJ1-1; 9 bases fit TRBD1. V lost 4 bases to trimming and J lost 1 base; unmatched junction nucleotides: 4. CDR1 is MDHEN, CDR2 SYDVKM, per germline. The CDR3 spans 15 residues.